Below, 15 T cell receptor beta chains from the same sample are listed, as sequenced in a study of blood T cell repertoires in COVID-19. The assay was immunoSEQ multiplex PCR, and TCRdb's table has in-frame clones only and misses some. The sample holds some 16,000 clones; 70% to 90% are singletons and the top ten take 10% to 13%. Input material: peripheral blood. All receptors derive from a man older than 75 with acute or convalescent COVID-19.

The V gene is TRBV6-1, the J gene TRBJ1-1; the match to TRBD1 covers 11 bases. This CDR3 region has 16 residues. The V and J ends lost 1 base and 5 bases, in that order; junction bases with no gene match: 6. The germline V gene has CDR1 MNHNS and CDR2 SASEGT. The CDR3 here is CASSEGRTGGWTEAFF. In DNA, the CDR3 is TGTGCCAGCAGTGAAGGACGGACAGGGGGCTGGACTGAAGCTTTCTTT.

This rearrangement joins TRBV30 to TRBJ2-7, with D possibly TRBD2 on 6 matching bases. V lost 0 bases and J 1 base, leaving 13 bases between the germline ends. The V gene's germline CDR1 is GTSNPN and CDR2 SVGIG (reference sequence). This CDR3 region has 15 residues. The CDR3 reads CAWSVRRALSYEQYF. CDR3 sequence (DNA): TGTGCCTGGAGTGTGAGGAGGGCCTTATCCTACGAGCAGTACTTC. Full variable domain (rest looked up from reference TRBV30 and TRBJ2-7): SQTIHQWPATLVQPVGSPLSLECTVEGTSNPNLYWYRQAAGRGLQLLFYSVGIGQISSEVPQNLSASRPQDRQFILSSKKLLLSDSGFYLCAWSVRRALSYEQYFGPGTRLTVT.

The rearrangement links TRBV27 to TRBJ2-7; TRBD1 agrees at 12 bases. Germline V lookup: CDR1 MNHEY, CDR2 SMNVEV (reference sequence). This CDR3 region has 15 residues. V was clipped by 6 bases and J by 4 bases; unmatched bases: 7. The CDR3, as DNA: TGTGCCAGCAGGTCCGGGACAGGGGGCTGGTACGAGCAGTACTTC. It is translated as CASRSGTGGWYEQYF.

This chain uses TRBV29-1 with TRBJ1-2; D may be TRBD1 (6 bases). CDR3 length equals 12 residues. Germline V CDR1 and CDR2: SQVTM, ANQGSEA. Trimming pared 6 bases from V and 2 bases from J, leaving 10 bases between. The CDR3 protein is CSVSTGNYGYTF. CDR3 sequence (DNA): TGCAGCGTCTCGACAGGAAACTATGGCTACACCTTC.

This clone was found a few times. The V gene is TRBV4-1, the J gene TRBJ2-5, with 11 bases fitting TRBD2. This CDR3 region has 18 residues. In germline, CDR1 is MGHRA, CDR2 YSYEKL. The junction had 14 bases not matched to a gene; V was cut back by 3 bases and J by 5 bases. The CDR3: CASSQETLAGGVRETQYF. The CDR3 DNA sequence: TGCGCCAGCAGCCAGGAAACCTTAGCGGGGGGGGTGCGGGAGACCCAGTACTTC.

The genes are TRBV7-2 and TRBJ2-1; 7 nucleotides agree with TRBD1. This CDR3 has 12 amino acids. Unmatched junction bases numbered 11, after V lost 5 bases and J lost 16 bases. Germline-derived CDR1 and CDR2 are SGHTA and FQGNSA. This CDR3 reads CASSKRQGGTFF. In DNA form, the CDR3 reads TGTGCCAGCAGCAAGCGACAGGGTGGGACATTCTTC.

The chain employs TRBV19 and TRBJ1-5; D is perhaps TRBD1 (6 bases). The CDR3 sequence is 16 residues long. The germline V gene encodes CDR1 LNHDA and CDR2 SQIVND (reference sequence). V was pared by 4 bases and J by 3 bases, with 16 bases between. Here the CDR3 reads CASSSSRTANNQPQHF. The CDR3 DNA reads TGTGCCAGTAGTAGTTCGAGGACAGCTAACAATCAGCCCCAGCATTTT.

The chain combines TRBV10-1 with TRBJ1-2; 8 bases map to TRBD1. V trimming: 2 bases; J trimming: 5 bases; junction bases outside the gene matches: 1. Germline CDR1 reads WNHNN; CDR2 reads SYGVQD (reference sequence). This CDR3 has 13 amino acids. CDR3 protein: CASSENRGYGYTF. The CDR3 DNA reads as TGCGCCAGCAGTGAGAACAGGGGGTATGGCTACACCTTC.

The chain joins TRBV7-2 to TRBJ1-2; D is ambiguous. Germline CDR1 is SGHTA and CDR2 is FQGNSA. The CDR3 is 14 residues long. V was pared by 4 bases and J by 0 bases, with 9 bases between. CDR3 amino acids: CASSSRSSNYGYTF. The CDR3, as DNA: TGTGCCAGCAGCTCGCGGTCTTCTAACTATGGCTACACCTTC.

CDR3: CAWSTKQGLHTEAFF. The DNA for the CDR3 is TGTGCCTGGAGTACGAAACAGGGATTGCACACTGAAGCTTTCTTT. The rearrangement uses TRBV30 and TRBJ1-1; the D gene is possibly TRBD1 (6 bases). The V and J ends lost 2 bases and 3 bases respectively, with 16 bases between them. CDR1 is GTSNPN, CDR2 SVGIG, per germline (reference sequence). This CDR3 spans 15 amino acids. The full variable domain, completed using reference TRBV30 and TRBJ1-1, is SQTIHQWPATLVQPVGSPLSLECTVEGTSNPNLYWYRQAAGRGLQLLFYSVGIGQISSEVPQNLSASRPQDRQFILSSKKLLLSDSGFYLCAWSTKQGLHTEAFFGQGTRLTVV.

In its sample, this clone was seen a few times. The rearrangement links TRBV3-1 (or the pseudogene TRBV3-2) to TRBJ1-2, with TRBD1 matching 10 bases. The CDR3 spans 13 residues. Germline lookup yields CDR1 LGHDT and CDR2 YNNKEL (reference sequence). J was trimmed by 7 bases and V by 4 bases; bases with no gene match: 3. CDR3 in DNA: TGTGCCAGCAGCCGACAGGGGGCGAGTGGCTACACCTTC. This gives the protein CASSRQGASGYTF.

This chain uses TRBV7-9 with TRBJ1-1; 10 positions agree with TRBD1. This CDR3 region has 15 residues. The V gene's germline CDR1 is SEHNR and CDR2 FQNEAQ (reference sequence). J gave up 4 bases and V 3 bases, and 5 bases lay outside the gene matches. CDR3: CASSLRDRGLTEAFF. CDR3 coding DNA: TGTGCCAGCAGCTTGCGGGACAGGGGTCTCACTGAAGCTTTCTTT. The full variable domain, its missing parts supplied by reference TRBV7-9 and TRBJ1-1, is DTGVSQNPRHKITKRGQNVTFRCDPISEHNRLYWYRQTLGQGPEFLTYFQNEAQLEKSRLLSDRFSAERPKGSFSTLEIQRTEQGDSAMYLCASSLRDRGLTEAFFGQGTRLTVV.

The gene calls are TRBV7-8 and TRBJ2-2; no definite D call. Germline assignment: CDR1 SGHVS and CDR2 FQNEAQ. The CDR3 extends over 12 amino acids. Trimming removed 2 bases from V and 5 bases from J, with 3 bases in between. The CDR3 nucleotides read TGTGCCAGCAGCTTATTAACCGGGGAGCTGTTTTTT. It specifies CASSLLTGELFF. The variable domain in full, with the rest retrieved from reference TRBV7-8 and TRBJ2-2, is GAGVSQSPRYKVAKRGQDVALRCDPISGHVSLFWYQQALGQGPEFLTYFQNEAQLDKSGLPSDRFFAERPEGSVSTLKIQRTQQEDSAVYLCASSLLTGELFFGEGSRLTVL.

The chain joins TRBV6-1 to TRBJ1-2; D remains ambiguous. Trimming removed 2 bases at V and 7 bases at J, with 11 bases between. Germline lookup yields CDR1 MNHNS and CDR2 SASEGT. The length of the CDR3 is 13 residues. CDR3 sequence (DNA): TGTGCCAGCAGTGAATCCACAAGTCTTGGCTACACCTTC. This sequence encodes CASSESTSLGYTF.

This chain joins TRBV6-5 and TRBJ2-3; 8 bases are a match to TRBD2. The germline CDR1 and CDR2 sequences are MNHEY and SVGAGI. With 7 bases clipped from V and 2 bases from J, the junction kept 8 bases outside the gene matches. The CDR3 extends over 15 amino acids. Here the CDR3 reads CASTPTSAYTDTQYF. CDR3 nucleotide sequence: TGTGCCAGCACCCCGACTAGCGCTTACACAGATACGCAGTATTTT.